This T cell receptor (beta chain) appears in the sequencing data of a study of T cell responses to AZD1222 COVID-19 vaccine (TCRdb year 2021). Regarding the research as a whole: AZD1222 recipients with second doses at about 4 weeks or about 12 weeks were pooled, because spike-specific TCR depth and breadth did not differ between schedules. TCR sequencing was performed for roughly 240 trial participants, of whom 200 to 210 were given two doses of AZD1222 and some 26 were given two doses of MenACWY control vaccine. Enrollment into the trials was organized by age into subgroups of 18-55, 56-69 and 70-plus years, and those subgroups contained roughly 140, 27 and 60 TCR-sequenced participants, respectively.

V and J lose 7 bases and 4 bases, and a span of 8 bases separates them. Including the terminal cysteine and phenylalanine, the CDR3 comprises 12 residues. Just CDR3 DNA is preserved here, 36 bases in frame from base 1. According to the germline V gene (reference sequence), CDR1 reads LNHDA and CDR2 reads SQIVND. The CDR3 regions of human TCRbeta chains were analyzed by immunosequencing. As for how the authors treated the data: Repertoire TCRs were matched against a reference library of SARS-CoV-2-specific TCRs generated with the MIRA antigen-specificity platform. Breadth meant the fraction of unique TCRs that were SARS-CoV-2-associated, whereas depth meant the fraction of total T cells that were SARS-CoV-2-associated. Using the MIRA data, each spike-specific TCR was assigned both to the spike region to which the TCR was reactive and to a CD4 or CD8 class. Log10-transformed breadth and depth values were compared by one-way ANOVA with Sidak's multiple comparisons tests. TCRdb holds this immuneACCESS table with in-frame rearrangements only. Some clones are missing; in checked studies, unresolved V genes explain under half, and the rest has no known cause. The V and J calls and clone size are taken from that table; D and trimming were inferred from the DNA. Recorded for this sample are tens of thousands of clones; roughly 84% of them occurred a single time. The ten largest clones add up to 10% to 15% of the sample.

The time point tag for this specimen amounts to: baseline before first vaccination. Vaccinee samples came from UK trials COV001 and COV002, including a single-blind randomized controlled phase 2/3 trial of AZD1222 (ChAdOx1 nCoV-19) in healthy adults. For TCRbeta chain sequencing, PBMC samples were collected from trial participants at day 0 and at day 28 after the second dose. The paper's findings and limits, for the study overall: The vaccine-associated CD4 TCRs covered the entire spike protein, and the dominant responses fell in regions 160-218 and 743-854. Because no samples from the day 14 peak response were available, repertoires could be characterized only after the peak T cell response. The 56-69-year group was small, and its depth increase did not reach significance, likely because of low power. Conclusions about previously exposed vaccinees are limited, since just 6 or 7 AZD1222 recipients were seropositive for SARS-CoV-2 at baseline. After two AZD1222 doses, spike-specific TCR breadth and depth were significantly higher than at day 0 and than in MenACWY recipients. Reportedly, almost half of the unique spike-specific TCRs recognized epitopes lying outside the regions that are mutated in the B.1.351 and B.1.1.7 variants. Participants were mostly white British and included more females than males, and it was suggested by the authors that clonal diversity may have been underestimated.

Regarding this clone: No antigen is known for it. Base qualities are not provided; no much larger clone lies one nucleotide away.

Recombination connected TRBV19 to TRBJ2-1; TRBD1 is perhaps the D gene, given 5 matching bases. The source was peripheral blood, collected on day 0 of AZD1222 vaccination. The sequence was collected from an adult in good health. The DNA is TGTGCCAGTACCGACAGATACAATGAGCAGTTCTTC. Its protein is CASTDRYNEQFF.